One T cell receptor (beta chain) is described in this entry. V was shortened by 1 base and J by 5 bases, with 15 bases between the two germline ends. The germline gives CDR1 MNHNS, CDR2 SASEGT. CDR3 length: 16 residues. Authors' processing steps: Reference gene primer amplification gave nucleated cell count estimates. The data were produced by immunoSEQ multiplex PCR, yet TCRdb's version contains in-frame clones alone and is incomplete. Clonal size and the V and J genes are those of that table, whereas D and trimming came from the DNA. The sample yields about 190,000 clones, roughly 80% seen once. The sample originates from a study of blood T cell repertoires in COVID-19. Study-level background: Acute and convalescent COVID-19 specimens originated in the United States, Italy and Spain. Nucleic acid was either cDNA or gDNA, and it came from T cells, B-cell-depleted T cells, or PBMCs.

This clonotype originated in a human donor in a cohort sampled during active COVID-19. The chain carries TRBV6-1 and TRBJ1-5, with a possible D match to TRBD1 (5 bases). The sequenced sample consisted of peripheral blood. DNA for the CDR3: TGTGCCAGCAGTGAAGTTGGGGAGGGGAGGGATCAGCCCCAGCATTTT. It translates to CASSEVGEGRDQPQHF.